One sample yielded the 25 T cell receptor beta chains listed below, sequenced in a study of blood T cell repertoires in COVID-19. Sequencing used immunoSEQ multiplex PCR; TCRdb keeps in-frame clones, though not all of them. This table has a few hundred thousand clones, 84% appearing once. Sequencing was performed on peripheral blood. The origin of the receptors is a middle-aged woman who had recovered from COVID-19.

The chain recombines TRBV9 with TRBJ2-3; 9 nucleotides align to TRBD2. J gave up 4 bases and V 7 bases, and 16 bases lay outside the gene matches. The CDR3 is 17 amino acids. Germline V gene lookup returns CDR1 SGDLS and CDR2 YYNGEE. This CDR3 is CASGIQAGTSKPDTQYF. The CDR3 DNA sequence: TGTGCCAGCGGAATTCAAGCGGGGACTAGCAAGCCAGATACGCAGTATTTT.

The chain joins TRBV6-5 to TRBJ2-7, with D perhaps TRBD2 (6 bases). Looked up from germline, CDR1 is MNHEY and CDR2 is SVGAGI. V lost 9 bases and J lost 2, with 17 bases in between. CDR3 length: 14 residues. CDR3 amino acids: CASYNRDSTYEQYF. CDR3 nucleotide sequence: TGTGCCAGTTACAACCGGGACTCCACCTACGAGCAGTACTTC.

V is TRBV6-4 and J is TRBJ2-5, with 14 bases lining up with TRBD2. The germline V gene has CDR1 MRHNA and CDR2 SNTAGT. V lost 3 bases, J lost 3 bases, and 0 bases stayed unmatched. CDR3 size: 15 residues. This CDR3 is CASSETSGGEETQYF. The CDR3 region has the DNA TGTGCCAGCAGTGAGACTAGCGGGGGGGAAGAGACCCAGTACTTC.

This chain connects TRBV2 to TRBJ1-5; TRBD1 aligns across 10 bases. Unmatched junction bases numbered 7, after V lost 8 bases and J lost 3 bases. This CDR3 has 15 amino acids. Germline values: CDR1 SNHLY, CDR2 FYNNEI. The CDR3 nucleotides are TGTGCCAGCGTACCGGGACAGGGGTACAATCAGCCCCAGCATTTT. Translating it yields CASVPGQGYNQPQHF.

The chain carries TRBV27 and TRBJ2-1; 11 bases map to TRBD2. The CDR3 consists of 16 residues. Germline lookup yields CDR1 MNHEY and CDR2 SMNVEV (reference sequence). The V and J ends lost 4 bases and 2 bases, in that order; junction bases with no gene match: 4. The CDR3 DNA follows: TGTGCCAGCAGTTCAATTAGCGGGGGGGCCTACAATGAGCAGTTCTTC. It specifies CASSSISGGAYNEQFF.

This sequence joins TRBV7-9 and TRBJ1-5; D is unclear. The CDR3 loop spans 14 amino acids. Trimming took 4 bases from V and 4 from J, leaving 11 bases between them. In germline, CDR1 is SEHNR, CDR2 FQNEAQ (reference sequence). The CDR3 DNA reads as TGTGCCAGCAGCTCTAGCTCAGAAAATCAGCCCCAGCATTTT. This sequence encodes CASSSSSENQPQHF.

V is TRBV9 and J is TRBJ2-2, with D tentatively TRBD1 (6 bases). Looked up from germline, CDR1 is SGDLS and CDR2 is YYNGEE. V shed 0 bases and J shed 6 bases, with 21 bases lying between them. This CDR3 contains 18 residues. The DNA for the CDR3 is TGTGCCAGCAGCGTAGATTTCAAGGCAGGGGTGTTATCCGGGGAGCTGTTTTTT. Residues: CASSVDFKAGVLSGELFF.

The chain carries TRBV5-8 and TRBJ2-5; D unresolved. This CDR3 spans 15 amino acids. Trimming took off 2 bases at V and 4 bases at J, with 15 bases between the two ends. CDR1 is SGHTS, CDR2 YDEGEE, per germline. In nucleotides, the CDR3 is TGTGCCAGCAGCTTACTATCGGAGTTTAGAGAGACCCAGTACTTC. Translation gives CASSLLSEFRETQYF. Supplemented by reference TRBV5-8 and TRBJ2-5, the full variable domain reads EAGVTQSPTHLIKTRGQQATLRCSPISGHTSVYWYQQALGLGLQFLLWYDEGEERNRGNFPPRFSGRQFPNYSSELNVNALELEDSALYLCASSLLSEFRETQYFGPGTRLLVL.

The chain links TRBV6-5 to TRBJ2-2; TRBD2 is a possible D gene (6 bases). This CDR3 is 16 amino acids long. CDR1 and CDR2 from the germline V gene are MNHEY and SVGAGI. Trimming left V 2 bases short and J 2 bases short, with 12 bases between. In DNA, the CDR3 is TGTGCCAGCAGTTACAGACCGGGACTTAACACCGGGGAGCTGTTTTTT. This translates into CASSYRPGLNTGELFF.

This clone showed up just a few times. The J gene is TRBJ2-1, the V gene TRBV19, with 10 nucleotides matching TRBD2. Germline V lookup: CDR1 LNHDA, CDR2 SQIVND (reference sequence). This CDR3 has 18 amino acids. The ends lost 9 bases at V and 2 bases at J; junction bases unmatched: 16. CDR3 loop: CASALAGGRSITYNEQFF. In nucleotides, the CDR3 is TGTGCCAGCGCCTTAGCGGGGGGACGCTCGATTACCTACAATGAGCAGTTCTTC. Full variable domain (outside the CDR3, taken from reference TRBV19 and TRBJ2-1): DGGITQSPKYLFRKEGQNVTLSCEQNLNHDAMYWYRQDPGQGLRLIYYSQIVNDFQKGDIAEGYSVSREKKESFPLTVTSAQKNPTAFYLCASALAGGRSITYNEQFFGPGTRLTVL.

This chain links TRBV7-2 with TRBJ1-1; 8 nucleotides match TRBD1. The CDR3 length is 15 residues. The V and J ends lost 1 base and 3 bases, in that order; junction bases with no gene match: 4. The germline gives CDR1 SGHTA, CDR2 FQGNSA. This CDR3 is CASSLVSGQDTEAFF. The CDR3 DNA sequence: TGTGCCAGCAGCTTAGTTTCGGGACAGGACACTGAAGCTTTCTTT.

This rearrangement joins TRBV28 to TRBJ2-3; 12 bases map to TRBD2. Germline loops: CDR1 MDHEN, CDR2 SYDVKM. After removal of 4 bases from V and 3 bases from J, the junction contained 2 bases not matched to a gene. The CDR3 is 15 residues long. This CDR3 is CASSSSGGETDTQYF. The CDR3 nucleotides read TGTGCCAGCAGTTCTAGCGGGGGGGAGACAGATACGCAGTATTTT.

The chain couples TRBV2 to TRBJ2-1; TRBD1 matches at 10 bases. CDR3 length equals 14 residues. J gave up 9 bases and V 6 bases, and 8 bases lay outside the gene matches. In germline, CDR1 is SNHLY, CDR2 FYNNEI. CDR3 nucleotides: TGTGCCAGCAGAAAGGGACAGGGGACCCCTGAGCAGTTCTTC. Its translation: CASRKGQGTPEQFF.

The chain employs TRBV19 and TRBJ2-2, with D maybe TRBD2 (7 bases). Trimming took 3 bases from V and 4 from J, leaving 15 bases between them. Germline V gene sequence: CDR1 LNHDA, CDR2 SQIVND (reference sequence). The CDR3 loop spans 16 amino acids. CDR3 nucleotides: TGTGCCAGTAGTATTGATGGGGGGGCGCGCACCGGGGAGCTGTTTTTT. Its protein product is CASSIDGGARTGELFF.

This chain joins TRBV5-4 and TRBJ2-7, with D possibly matching TRBD2 (6 bases). CDR1 SGHNT and CDR2 YYREEE come from the germline V gene (reference sequence). The CDR3 spans 17 residues. V was trimmed by 1 base and J by 4 bases, leaving 21 bases between them. CDR3 region: CASSLMFQGLTKYEQYF. In nucleotides, the CDR3 is TGTGCCAGCAGCTTGATGTTTCAGGGACTGACAAAATACGAGCAGTACTTC.

This sequence joins TRBV13 and TRBJ2-3, with TRBD2 identical over 8 bases. This CDR3 has 16 amino acids. V was clipped by 5 bases and J by 3 bases; unmatched bases: 10. Looked up from germline, CDR1 is PRHDT and CDR2 is FYEKMQ (reference sequence). This CDR3 is CASSLETGGRTDTQYF. The CDR3 DNA sequence: TGTGCCAGCAGCCTCGAGACGGGGGGGCGGACAGATACGCAGTATTTT. The full variable domain, with the rest looked up from reference TRBV13 and TRBJ2-3, is AAGVIQSPRHLIKEKRETATLKCYPIPRHDTVYWYQQGPGQDPQFLISFYEKMQSDKGSIPDRFSAQQFSDYHSELNMSSLELGDSALYFCASSLETGGRTDTQYFGPGTRLTVL.

V gene TRBV6-1 combines with J gene TRBJ2-6; TRBD1 might be the D (5 bases). Trimming left V 2 bases short and J 3 bases short, with 14 bases between. The CDR3 runs to 17 residues. The germline V gene has CDR1 MNHNS and CDR2 SASEGT. CDR3 sequence: CASSEFGMGLGANVLTF. In DNA, the CDR3 is TGTGCCAGCAGTGAATTCGGCATGGGGCTTGGGGCCAACGTCCTGACTTTC.

J is TRBJ2-2 and V is TRBV15; possible D gene TRBD2, 5 bases. The CDR3 covers 14 residues. From germline, CDR1 is LNHNV and CDR2 YYDKDF (reference sequence). The V end was cut by 9 bases, the J end by 1 base, with 12 bases between. The CDR3 DNA follows: TGTGCCACGGGCGGGCAGAGGAACACCGGGGAGCTGTTTTTT. Translated, it gives CATGGQRNTGELFF. The variable domain in full, with the rest retrieved from reference TRBV15 and TRBJ2-2, is DAMVIQNPRYQVTQFGKPVTLSCSQTLNHNVMYWYQQKSSQAPKLLFHYYDKDFNNEADTPDNFQSRRPNTSFCFLDIRSPGLGDTAMYLCATGGQRNTGELFFGEGSRLTVL.

This clone was found once. The chain is built from TRBV4-3 and TRBJ2-7; 11 bases are shared with TRBD1. CDR1 and CDR2 from the germline V gene are LGHNA and YSLEER. V gave up 4 bases and J gave up 7 bases; unmatched junction bases: 6. The CDR3 has 14 residues. The CDR3 spells CASSLGTGGWEQYF. In DNA, the CDR3 is TGCGCCAGCAGCCTCGGGACAGGGGGGTGGGAGCAGTACTTC.

This clone was found a few times. This chain joins TRBV27 and TRBJ1-6; D uncertain. V shed 6 bases and J shed 9 bases, with 15 bases lying between them. CDR1 is MNHEY, CDR2 SMNVEV, per germline (reference sequence). This CDR3 has 14 residues. The DNA of the CDR3 is TGTGCCAGCAGCCATGGCCCGGCGGGTTCACCCCTCCACTTT. This translates into CASSHGPAGSPLHF.

The V gene is TRBV5-1, the J gene TRBJ1-4, with 11 positions matching TRBD1. The CDR3 runs 15 residues. Losses at the gene ends were 5 bases for V and 5 bases for J; bases not matched to a gene: 5. The germline CDR1 and CDR2 sequences are SGHRS and YFSETQ. The CDR3 protein is CASRSGTGGNEKLFF. In nucleotides, the CDR3 is TGCGCCAGCAGATCCGGGACAGGGGGAAATGAAAAACTGTTTTTT.

This clone was observed a handful of times. The V gene is TRBV19, the J gene TRBJ1-6; a possible D gene is TRBD1 (5 bases). V gave up 6 bases and J gave up 1 base, with 10 bases separating them. Germline CDR1 LNHDA, CDR2 SQIVND (reference sequence). There are 15 residues in the CDR3. CDR3 loop: CASSLGHSYNSPLHF. CDR3 nucleotide sequence: TGTGCCAGTAGCCTAGGACATTCCTATAATTCACCCCTCCACTTT.

This chain's CDR3 is CASSLRGSYGYTF. DNA for the CDR3: TGTGCCAGCAGCTTACGAGGGAGCTATGGCTACACCTTC. The chain has TRBV7-9 and TRBJ1-2; D not certain. The CDR3 loop spans 13 amino acids. Germline assignment: CDR1 SEHNR and CDR2 FQNEAQ (reference sequence). Trimming shortened V by 2 bases and J by 4 bases, and 8 bases separated the two germline ends.

The gene calls are TRBV6-5 and TRBJ2-1; D unclear. Germline loops: CDR1 MNHEY, CDR2 SVGAGI. Trimming shortened V by 10 bases and J by 6 bases, and 19 bases separated the two germline ends. The CDR3 spans 14 residues. Here the CDR3 reads CATVVGDLTNEQFF. The CDR3 region has the DNA TGTGCCACCGTGGTAGGAGACTTGACCAATGAGCAGTTCTTC.

The rearrangement uses TRBV20-1 and TRBJ1-2; D call uncertain. The CDR3 is 11 residues long. Germline loops: CDR1 DFQATT, CDR2 SNEGSKA (reference sequence). V was cut by 0 bases and J by 7 bases, with 6 bases left in between. In DNA form, the CDR3 reads TGCAGTGCTAGAGACAGTGCTGGCTACACCTTC. Protein sequence: CSARDSAGYTF.